The 23 T cell receptor beta chains in this list originate from one sample, sequenced in a study of OX40 agonist ivuxolimab in advanced cancers. Profiling relied on immunoSEQ multiplex PCR, and the TCRdb table lists in-frame clones only, not all of them. The repertoire consists of approximately 100,000 clones, with approximately 85% occurring once and the leading ten covering approximately 4.2%. Specimen: CD4+ or CD8+ T cells sorted from blood, collected in a trial of the OX40 agonist ivuxolimab. These TCRs come from an adult with an advanced solid tumor such as melanoma, head and neck, liver or kidney cancer.

This clone was counted a single time. The chain employs TRBV5-1 and TRBJ2-6; D call uncertain. V shed 6 bases and J shed 1 base, with 11 bases lying between them. The germline V gene encodes CDR1 SGHRS and CDR2 YFSETQ. CDR3 length: 15 residues. The CDR3 DNA reads TGCGCCAGCACGGATGAGATATCTGGGGCCAACGTCCTGACTTTC. It codes for CASTDEISGANVLTF.

This chain joins TRBV11-1 and TRBJ1-3; D possibly corresponds to TRBD1 (6 bases). The V and J ends lost 5 bases and 2 bases respectively, with 7 bases between them. The CDR3 covers 13 residues. CDR1 is SGHAT and CDR2 is FQDESV in the germline V gene (reference sequence). CDR3 residues: CASSRDTGNTIYF. CDR3 DNA: TGTGCCAGCAGCCGGGACACTGGAAACACCATATATTTT.

This chain uses TRBV29-1 with TRBJ2-1; D is perhaps TRBD1 (6 bases). Between the trimmed V and J ends, which lost 1 base and 3 bases, there was a span of 13 bases. This CDR3 comprises 15 residues. Germline loops: CDR1 SQVTM, CDR2 ANQGSEA. CDR3 region: CSVEGGQGNYNEQFF. CDR3 sequence (DNA): TGCAGCGTTGAAGGTGGTCAGGGGAACTACAATGAGCAGTTCTTC.

In its sample, this clone was seen a few times. V and J are TRBV7-2 and TRBJ2-4, with 10 bases identical to TRBD1. J lost 8 bases, V lost 5 bases, and 9 bases had no gene match. CDR3 length: 15 amino acids. Looked up from germline, CDR1 is SGHTA and CDR2 is FQGNSA. The CDR3 here is CASSLTGGALDIQYF. In DNA, the CDR3 is TGTGCCAGCAGCCTGACAGGGGGCGCGTTGGACATTCAGTACTTC.

The rearrangement links TRBV25-1 to TRBJ2-2; no reliable D call. CDR1 MGHDK and CDR2 SYGVNS come from the germline V gene. The CDR3 totals 15 residues. V gave up 2 bases and J gave up 2 bases, with 9 bases separating them. CDR3 sequence reads: CASSERSSNTGELFF. The CDR3 region has the DNA TGTGCCAGCAGTGAACGGTCGAGCAACACCGGGGAGCTGTTTTTT.

V usage is TRBV11-2 and J usage is TRBJ1-3; D ambiguous. From germline, CDR1 is SGHAT and CDR2 FQNNGV. V lost 8 bases, J lost 1 base, and 12 bases lay in between. The CDR3 has 14 residues. The CDR3 protein is CASGPMASGNTIYF. The CDR3 coding sequence is TGTGCCAGCGGACCCATGGCGTCTGGAAACACCATATATTTT.

The V gene is TRBV6-6, the J gene TRBJ2-2; the match to TRBD2 covers 10 bases. Germline trimming cut 4 bases from V and 3 bases from J; bases unmatched to any gene: 2. CDR1 is MNHNY, CDR2 SVGAGI, per germline (reference sequence). This CDR3 region has 15 residues. The CDR3 nucleotides are TGTGCCAGCAGTTTAGCGGGAGGCTACACCGGGGAGCTGTTTTTT. Its translation: CASSLAGGYTGELFF.

This sequence joins TRBV6-4 and TRBJ1-1; D is uncertain. V was trimmed by 3 bases and J by 1 base, leaving 6 bases between them. The CDR3 spans 13 residues. Germline V gene data show CDR1 as MRHNA and CDR2 as SNTAGT. The CDR3 DNA sequence: TGTGCCAGCAGTGAGTGGGAGAACACTGAAGCTTTCTTT. It encodes CASSEWENTEAFF.

Only a few counts were recorded for this clone. The rearrangement links TRBV28 to TRBJ1-5; D gene unclear. The CDR3 contains 12 residues. The germline V gene encodes CDR1 MDHEN and CDR2 SYDVKM. Trimming cost V 10 bases and J 0 bases, with 7 bases left between them. Here the CDR3 reads CAIRDSNQPQHF. DNA of the CDR3: TGTGCCATCAGAGATAGCAATCAGCCCCAGCATTTT.

This chain links TRBV7-8 with TRBJ2-3; 7 nucleotides match TRBD2. V shed 3 bases, J shed 0 bases, and the junction held 9 bases outside the gene matches. The CDR3 totals 17 residues. CDR1 and CDR2 from the germline V gene are SGHVS and FQNEAQ. CDR3 residues: CASSLSGGRTSTDTQYF. The CDR3 coding sequence is TGTGCCAGCAGCTTGTCGGGAGGCCGTACTAGCACAGATACGCAGTATTTT.

V gene TRBV7-3 combines with J gene TRBJ2-5, with 9 bases aligning to TRBD1. The J call is in doubt because the DNA end fits TRBJ2-7 better. Germline V lookup: CDR1 SGHTA, CDR2 FQGTGA. This CDR3 is built from 13 residues. This CDR3 is CASSSDRGYEQYF. The CDR3 DNA follows: TGTGCCAGCAGCTCCGACAGGGGGTACGAGCAGTACTTC.

V gene TRBV28 combines with J gene TRBJ2-1; 7 positions agree with TRBD2. Germline V gene sequence: CDR1 MDHEN, CDR2 SYDVKM. V shed 1 base, J shed 14 bases, and the junction held 5 bases outside the gene matches. This CDR3 region has 12 residues. The CDR3 sequence: CASSLLTGGKFF. The CDR3 region has the DNA TGTGCCAGCAGTTTATTGACGGGAGGCAAGTTCTTC.

The chain has TRBV11-2 and TRBJ2-1; 8 bases line up with TRBD2. The CDR3 has 15 residues. Trimming removed 0 bases from V and 7 bases from J; junction bases left unmatched: 5. Looked up from germline, CDR1 is SGHAT and CDR2 is FQNNGV. CDR3 in DNA: TGTGCCAGCAGCTTAGACCGGGAGGGAGGAAATGAGCAGTTCTTC. Translated, it gives CASSLDREGGNEQFF.

The chain carries TRBV28 and TRBJ1-5; no clear D gene. Trimming removed 5 bases from V and 9 bases from J, with 11 bases in between. CDR1 MDHEN and CDR2 SYDVKM come from the germline V gene. This CDR3 is 12 amino acids long. This chain's CDR3 is CASSPTLRPQHF. For the CDR3, the DNA is TGTGCCAGCAGTCCTACCCTTAGGCCCCAGCATTTT.

This chain uses TRBV7-3 with TRBJ2-2; TRBD1 matches 8 bases. Germline V lookup: CDR1 SGHTA, CDR2 FQGTGA. The CDR3 has 14 amino acids. Trimming took 5 bases from V and 4 from J; bases not matched to a gene: 3. The CDR3 region has the DNA TGTGCCAGCAGCCTAGACAGGGGCACCGGGGAGCTGTTTTTT. It codes for CASSLDRGTGELFF.

The chain joins TRBV29-1 to TRBJ1-4; D unclear. Per germline, CDR1 SQVTM and CDR2 ANQGSEA. CDR3 length equals 15 residues. The V end was cut by 5 bases, the J end by 5 bases, with 18 bases between. The CDR3 sequence: CSVSVWAGRNEKLFF. The CDR3 DNA sequence: TGCAGCGTTTCGGTCTGGGCAGGCCGAAATGAAAAACTGTTTTTT.

The chain has TRBV28 and TRBJ2-7; D not resolved. Trimming stripped 4 bases from V and 0 bases from J, with 13 bases between. Germline V gene sequence: CDR1 MDHEN, CDR2 SYDVKM. The CDR3 is made up of 15 amino acids. The chain's CDR3 is CASSSPTPISYEQYF. CDR3 nucleotide sequence: TGTGCCAGCAGTTCCCCGACCCCGATCTCCTACGAGCAGTACTTC.

The J gene is TRBJ2-1, the V gene TRBV30, with D unclear. V was cut by 3 bases and J by 10 bases, with 7 bases left in between. The length of the CDR3 is 10 residues. Germline CDR1 GTSNPN, CDR2 SVGIG (reference sequence). The CDR3 DNA is TGTGCCTGGAGGTCTCGGGAGCAGTTCTTC. Translated: CAWRSREQFF. Full variable domain (outside the CDR3, taken from reference TRBV30 and TRBJ2-1): SQTIHQWPATLVQPVGSPLSLECTVEGTSNPNLYWYRQAAGRGLQLLFYSVGIGQISSEVPQNLSASRPQDRQFILSSKKLLLSDSGFYLCAWRSREQFFGPGTRLTVL.

CDR3 protein: CASSIGPGQGFEQYF. The CDR3 DNA sequence: TGTGCCAGTAGTATAGGTCCGGGACAGGGTTTCGAGCAGTACTTC. The chain uses TRBV19 and TRBJ2-7, with 9 bases matching TRBD1. The germline CDR1 and CDR2 sequences are LNHDA and SQIVND (reference sequence). The CDR3 runs 15 residues. The V segment lost 1 base and the J segment 6 bases; nucleotides outside the gene matches: 7.

The rearrangement uses TRBV4-2 and TRBJ2-1, with D possibly called TRBD1 or TRBD2 (5 bases each). The ends were cut back, 4 bases at V and 5 bases at J, with 21 bases in the middle. Germline V gene lookup returns CDR1 LGHNA and CDR2 YNFKEQ. This CDR3 has 17 residues. Here the CDR3 reads CASSPLGSGKGDNEQFF. CDR3 nucleotide sequence: TGTGCCAGCAGCCCCCTAGGGTCGGGGAAAGGGGACAATGAGCAGTTCTTC.

The chain carries TRBV5-1 and TRBJ2-3, with D possibly TRBD2 on 6 matching bases. The V gene lost 4 bases and the J gene lost 1 base, with 13 bases spanning the gap. The CDR3 sequence is 15 residues long. The germline CDR1 and CDR2 sequences are SGHRS and YFSETQ. CDR3 region: CASSTQASGTDTQYF. The CDR3 region has the DNA TGCGCCAGCAGCACCCAGGCTAGCGGCACAGATACGCAGTATTTT.

V and J are TRBV15 and TRBJ2-1; TRBD1 is a possible D gene (5 bases). V was shortened by 5 bases and J by 9 bases, with 14 bases between the two germline ends. The germline V gene encodes CDR1 LNHNV and CDR2 YYDKDF (reference sequence). This CDR3 comprises 13 residues. The CDR3 sequence: CATSEPGSVEQFF. CDR3 coding DNA: TGTGCCACCAGCGAGCCAGGGTCGGTTGAGCAGTTCTTC.

This clone came up a few times. This chain joins TRBV9 and TRBJ1-1; tentatively, D is TRBD1 (5 bases). Germline lookup yields CDR1 SGDLS and CDR2 YYNGEE. CDR3 length equals 15 residues. V gave up 0 bases and J gave up 3 bases, with 12 bases separating them. The CDR3 is CASSVEAGYDTEAFF. The CDR3 coding sequence is TGTGCCAGCAGCGTAGAAGCAGGGTATGACACTGAAGCTTTCTTT. Filled out from reference TRBV9 and TRBJ1-1, the complete variable domain reads DSGVTQTPKHLITATGQRVTLRCSPRSGDLSVYWYQQSLDQGLQFLIQYYNGEERAKGNILERFSAQQFPDLHSELNLSSLELGDSALYFCASSVEAGYDTEAFFGQGTRLTVV.